What follows are 13 T cell receptor beta chains derived from one specimen sequenced in a study of shared clonotypes between healthy human individuals. The repertoire was sequenced with immunoSEQ multiplex PCR; TCRdb's copy has only in-frame clones and lacks some. The table includes around 330,000 clones, less than 85% detected once. The sample taken for sequencing was memory CD4+ T cells sorted from blood. The subset is: CD45RA-negative fraction. Receptor source: a man aged 30-40 years in good health.

This chain uses TRBV28 with TRBJ2-4; TRBD2 matches at 8 bases. Unmatched junction bases numbered 10, after V lost 2 bases and J lost 4 bases. Germline CDR1 MDHEN, CDR2 SYDVKM. The length of the CDR3 is 17 residues. The CDR3 protein is CASSLVYGRARKNIQYF. In DNA, the CDR3 is TGTGCCAGCAGTTTAGTTTACGGGAGGGCCCGAAAAAACATTCAGTACTTC.

This clone was seen more than once but under ten times. The V gene is TRBV19, the J gene TRBJ1-5; 11 bases agree with TRBD1. Germline loops: CDR1 LNHDA, CDR2 SQIVND (reference sequence). The CDR3 totals 18 residues. The trim removed 5 bases at V and 0 bases at J, leaving 9 bases unmatched. The CDR3 region is CASSSRDRGTFSNQPQHF. In DNA, the CDR3 is TGTGCCAGTAGTTCGCGGGACAGGGGGACTTTTAGCAATCAGCCCCAGCATTTT.

This chain links TRBV4-3 with TRBJ2-1; the D gene is possibly TRBD1 (6 bases). The V end lost 0 bases, the J end lost 0 bases, and 12 bases lay between the germline ends. This CDR3 has 17 residues. Germline V gene sequence: CDR1 LGHNA, CDR2 YSLEER. The DNA for the CDR3 is TGCGCCAGCAGCCAAGATTTAGAGGACAGCTCCTACAATGAGCAGTTCTTC. It is translated as CASSQDLEDSSYNEQFF.

The chain joins TRBV6-5 to TRBJ2-1; D is uncertain. Germline CDR1 and CDR2: MNHEY and SVGAGI. V dropped 0 bases and J dropped 9 bases, with 12 bases sitting between them. The CDR3 loop spans 14 amino acids. CDR3 bases: TGTGCCAGCAGTTACTCGCATGAACCCGCTGAGCAGTTCTTC. It codes for CASSYSHEPAEQFF.

The chain has TRBV4-1 and TRBJ2-5, with D unclear. The CDR3 runs 13 residues. CDR1 is MGHRA and CDR2 is YSYEKL in the germline V gene. With 1 base removed from V and 7 bases from J, the gap between germline ends came to 10 bases. The CDR3 loop reads CASSQVLSVTQYF. DNA for the CDR3: TGCGCCAGCAGCCAAGTCCTTTCGGTGACCCAGTACTTC.

This clone was seen more than once but under ten times. This chain uses TRBV5-5 with TRBJ2-5; 7 bases fit TRBD2. Germline values: CDR1 SGHKS, CDR2 YYEKEE (reference sequence). V lost 3 bases to trimming and J lost 1 base; unmatched junction nucleotides: 12. This CDR3 contains 17 residues. For the CDR3, the DNA is TGTGCCAGCAGCTCGGGAGCGGGGAGATTGGGCCAAGAGACCCAGTACTTC. This codes for CASSSGAGRLGQETQYF. The full variable domain, completed using reference TRBV5-5 and TRBJ2-5, is DAGVTQSPTHLIKTRGQQVTLRCSPISGHKSVSWYQQVLGQGPQFIFQYYEKEERGRGNFPDRFSARQFPNYSSELNVNALLLGDSALYLCASSSGAGRLGQETQYFGPGTRLLVL.

This sequence joins TRBV2 and TRBJ2-3, with 8 bases identical to TRBD2. Trimming took 1 base from V and 11 from J; bases not matched to a gene: 14. Looked up from germline, CDR1 is SNHLY and CDR2 is FYNNEI. The CDR3 is 16 amino acids. CDR3 DNA sequence: TGTGCCAGCAGTGAAGGGGGTAGCGGGGCGCTCCTGAGGCAGTATTTT. This encodes CASSEGGSGALLRQYF. The full variable domain, in which reference TRBV2 and TRBJ2-3 provide the parts outside the CDR3, is EPEVTQTPSHQVTQMGQEVILRCVPISNHLYFYWYRQILGQKVEFLVSFYNNEISEKSEIFDDQFSVERPDGSNFTLKIRSTKLEDSAMYFCASSEGGSGALLRQYFGPGTRLTVL.

The chain has TRBV5-1 and TRBJ2-3; 8 bases match TRBD1. CDR3 length equals 15 residues. Germline-derived CDR1 and CDR2 are SGHRS and YFSETQ. V lost 4 bases and J lost 0; bases outside the gene matches: 4. The CDR3 coding sequence is TGCGCCAGCAGCCAGACAGGGGAAAGCACAGATACGCAGTATTTT. Translated, it gives CASSQTGESTDTQYF. The full variable domain, with the rest looked up from reference TRBV5-1 and TRBJ2-3, is KAGVTQTPRYLIKTRGQQVTLSCSPISGHRSVSWYQQTPGQGLQFLFEYFSETQRNKGNFPGRFSGRQFSNSRSEMNVSTLELGDSALYLCASSQTGESTDTQYFGPGTRLTVL.

This clone was seen just once. The J gene is TRBJ2-7, the V gene TRBV7-9, with D perhaps matching TRBD1 (6 bases). V was trimmed by 5 bases and J by 6 bases, leaving 11 bases between them. CDR1 is SEHNR, CDR2 FQNEAQ, per germline (reference sequence). This CDR3 comprises 12 residues. The CDR3 sequence is CASSPSRGEQYF. In DNA form, the CDR3 reads TGTGCCAGCAGCCCCTCCAGGGGCGAGCAGTACTTC.

There are a few counts of this clone. The chain carries TRBV4-2 and TRBJ2-5; 10 bases are a match to TRBD1. The CDR3 has 17 amino acids. The V gene's germline CDR1 is LGHNA and CDR2 YNFKEQ. V lost 0 bases, J lost 3 bases, and 7 bases stayed unmatched. The CDR3 DNA follows: TGTGCCAGCAGCCAAGAGTATGGGACAGGGGTAAAAGAGACCCAGTACTTC. It codes for CASSQEYGTGVKETQYF.

The chain carries TRBV6-1 and TRBJ2-7; 11 nucleotides agree with TRBD1. The V gene end was trimmed by 11 bases and the J gene end by 4 bases; junction bases not matched to a gene: 10. The CDR3 runs 14 residues. The V gene's germline CDR1 is MNHNS and CDR2 SASEGT. CDR3 sequence reads: CAGSRTGGLYEQYF. In DNA, the CDR3 is TGTGCCGGGTCACGGACAGGGGGCCTTTACGAGCAGTACTTC.

The chain uses TRBV2 and TRBJ2-7, with D perhaps assigned TRBD1 or TRBD2 (5 bases each). The CDR3 is made up of 14 amino acids. Germline V CDR1 and CDR2: SNHLY, FYNNEI. V was pared by 3 bases and J by 5 bases, with 14 bases between. CDR3 sequence: CASSEQGPTNEQYF. As DNA, the CDR3 is TGTGCCAGCAGTGAGCAGGGACCCACTAACGAGCAGTACTTC.

This clone was observed a single time. The chain carries TRBV6-6 and TRBJ2-4; 7 bases line up with TRBD1. Germline loops: CDR1 MNHNY, CDR2 SVGAGI (reference sequence). This CDR3 has 12 residues. The trim removed 6 bases at V and 9 bases at J, leaving 5 bases unmatched. The DNA for the CDR3 is TGTGCCAGCAGCGGAACAGGGGTCATTCAGTACTTC. This gives the protein CASSGTGVIQYF.